Described below is a single TCR beta chain sequence and its context. The data originate from a study of T and B cells in COVID-19 patients. Background on the study: Most of the 20 active-infection patients had comorbidities associated with unfavorable COVID-19 outcome.

V gave up 1 base and J gave up 2 bases; unmatched junction bases: 5. CDR1 is SEHNR and CDR2 is FQNEAQ in the germline V gene (reference sequence). The CDR3 runs to 16 residues. TRB was amplified from around 250-500 ng of blood genomic DNA. TRB rearrangements were amplified by multiplex PCR with BIOMED2 TRB-A/B primers. One entry per CDR3 protein, called by TCRdb with MiXCR from the multiplex PCR reads. The table has about 23,000 distinct CDR3 sequences, around 30% seen once. The TCR was taken from a human donor who had recovered from COVID-19. Sequencing input: blood. The chain combines TRBV7-9 with TRBJ2-1; 7 nucleotides align to TRBD1. CDR3 in amino acids: CASSLGAGTAYNEQFF. CDR3 nucleotides: TGTGCCAGCAGCTTAGGGGCCGGGACAGCCTACAATGAGCAGTTCTTC.